A single sample gave rise to the 11 T cell receptor beta chains below, sequenced in a study of CD8 T cells in Susac syndrome. An amount of RNA that ranged from roughly 0.5 to 1 ug was reverse transcribed with random hexamers. TCRdb reanalysed the immunoSEQ multiplex PCR reads using MiXCR and keeps one entry per CDR3 protein. The sample includes some 120,000 distinct CDR3 sequences, 90% to 95% of them seen just once. Sequenced sample: CD4+ T cells from PBMCs. The receptors were sampled from a human donor in good health.

The chain recombines TRBV4-3 with TRBJ2-1; the D gene could be TRBD1 or TRBD2 (5 bases each). The CDR3 covers 15 residues. The germline CDR1 and CDR2 sequences are LGHNA and YSLEER. Trimming stripped 1 base from V and 6 bases from J, with 13 bases between. The CDR3 region is CASSQVGTRTNEQFF. In DNA, the CDR3 is TGCGCCAGCAGCCAAGTTGGGACCAGGACCAATGAGCAGTTCTTC.

This chain joins TRBV30 and TRBJ1-1; tentatively, D is TRBD1 (6 bases). The V end was cut by 2 bases, the J end by 6 bases, with 10 bases between. The CDR3 is 12 amino acids. Germline-derived CDR1 and CDR2 are GTSNPN and SVGIG (reference sequence). The CDR3: CAWSLRQAEAFF. As DNA, the CDR3 is TGTGCCTGGAGTCTAAGACAGGCTGAAGCTTTCTTT.

V gene TRBV11-2 combines with J gene TRBJ1-1, with D possibly being TRBD1 (5 bases). Germline lookup yields CDR1 SGHAT and CDR2 FQNNGV. This CDR3 region has 16 residues. Trimming pared 2 bases from V and 0 bases from J, leaving 13 bases between. CDR3 residues: CASSLQSGYLNTEAFF. For the CDR3, the DNA is TGTGCCAGCAGCTTACAATCAGGGTATCTGAACACTGAAGCTTTCTTT.

The chain recombines TRBV13 with TRBJ2-2, with D perhaps TRBD2 (5 bases). This CDR3 spans 18 amino acids. The ends were cut back, 3 bases at V and 6 bases at J, with 23 bases in the middle. Germline loops: CDR1 PRHDT, CDR2 FYEKMQ (reference sequence). CDR3 in amino acids: CASSFKRSRTRDSGELFF. The DNA for the CDR3 is TGTGCCAGCAGCTTTAAGCGCTCCCGGACTCGGGATTCCGGGGAGCTGTTTTTT.

This clonotype was picked up one time. J is TRBJ2-7 and V is TRBV19, with 7 positions matching TRBD2. The length of the CDR3 is 14 residues. Germline CDR1 LNHDA, CDR2 SQIVND (reference sequence). Losses at the gene ends were 10 bases for V and 0 bases for J; bases not matched to a gene: 9. The CDR3 nucleotides read TGTGCCACATCGACTAGCCAGAGCTCCTACGAGCAGTACTTC. As protein: CATSTSQSSYEQYF.

The chain joins TRBV2 to TRBJ2-7; 7 nucleotides match TRBD1. This CDR3 is 13 amino acids long. CDR1 SNHLY and CDR2 FYNNEI come from the germline V gene. After removal of 8 bases from V and 2 bases from J, the junction contained 6 bases not matched to a gene. The CDR3 is CASLWDRTYEQYF. The CDR3 nucleotides read TGTGCCAGCCTATGGGACAGAACCTACGAGCAGTACTTC.

The rearrangement joins TRBV7-9 to TRBJ2-7, with TRBD1 identical over 7 bases. The CDR3 is 15 residues long. Germline CDR1 is SEHNR and CDR2 is FQNEAQ (reference sequence). J lost 2 bases, V lost 4 bases, and 8 bases had no gene match. This CDR3 is CASSSIHDRAYEQYF. The CDR3 bases are TGTGCCAGCAGCTCAATTCATGACAGGGCCTACGAGCAGTACTTC.

The V call is TRBV5-1, the J call TRBJ2-3; 10 bases map to TRBD2. Germline CDR1 reads SGHRS; CDR2 reads YFSETQ. Trimming cost V 5 bases and J 4 bases; bases outside gene matches: 10. The CDR3 consists of 16 residues. CDR3 protein: CASRRLAGVMSDTQYF. Here the CDR3 DNA reads TGCGCCAGCAGAAGGCTAGCGGGAGTTATGTCAGATACGCAGTATTTT.

This chain connects TRBV7-8 to TRBJ1-5; the D gene is possibly TRBD1 (5 bases). Germline V lookup: CDR1 SGHVS, CDR2 FQNEAQ. CDR3 length equals 16 residues. V shed 4 bases and J shed 7 bases, with 20 bases lying between them. The CDR3 nucleotides read TGTGCCAGCAGCTCAGGCCGGGACTCCGGCCACCAGCCCCAGCATTTT. Amino acid sequence: CASSSGRDSGHQPQHF.

V is TRBV19 and J is TRBJ2-2; the D gene is possibly TRBD1 (6 bases). Trimming removed 9 bases at V and 0 bases at J, with 14 bases between. The V gene's germline CDR1 is LNHDA and CDR2 SQIVND (reference sequence). This CDR3 region has 15 residues. CDR3 coding DNA: TGTGCCAGCAAAAGACAGGTATCGAACACCGGGGAGCTGTTTTTT. This codes for CASKRQVSNTGELFF.

The chain couples TRBV2 to TRBJ1-1; D gene uncertain. The CDR3 totals 12 residues. Germline CDR1 SNHLY, CDR2 FYNNEI. V was clipped by 7 bases and J by 6 bases, with 12 bases between them. Written as DNA, the CDR3 is TGTGCCAGCACCAAGGGTGGGGCTGAAGCTTTCTTT. It is translated as CASTKGGAEAFF.